Listed here are 15 T cell receptor beta chains from one sample, sequenced in a study of molecular identifiers for immune sequencing clone quantification (dated by TCRdb to between 2017 and 2018). Libraries were constructed by PCR. TCRdb shows the sequencer as NextSeq 500. TCRdb handled the public reads itself, with Q25 trimming in fastp and clone calling in MiXCR, and kept productive beta chains. Rows matching on CDR3 protein sequence are summarized as one entry with the most common DNA and genes. This sample lists over 300,000 distinct CDR3 sequences; roughly 24% were detected once. The top ten constitute 0.74% of the sample. The specimen was naive CD8+ T cells from blood, with Jurkat cell RNA spiked in. Interpreted using the paper, the cell subset or site label stands for: FACS-sorted CD8+CD4-CCR7+CD45RA+ naive T cells. All receptors derive from a human donor in good health. Some libraries in this study had Jurkat cell RNA spiked in.

The rearrangement uses TRBV11-2 and TRBJ2-1; 7 positions match TRBD1. The ends lost 3 bases at V and 9 bases at J; junction bases unmatched: 5. Looked up from germline, CDR1 is SGHAT and CDR2 is FQNNGV. The CDR3 loop spans 13 amino acids. Here the CDR3 reads CASSLVTGSEQFF. CDR3 coding DNA: TGTGCCAGCAGCTTGGTGACAGGGTCTGAGCAGTTCTTC.

In the case of this clonotype: A much larger clone is a single base away; this may be a read error. This chain connects TRBV13 to TRBJ2-3, with 7 bases that match TRBD1. The CDR3 runs 18 residues. From germline, CDR1 is PRHDT and CDR2 FYEKMQ (reference sequence). This CDR3 reads CAGSSTGTAQPSRDTQYF. The CDR3 DNA is TGTGCCGGCAGCTCGACTGGGACAGCCCAGCCCTCTAGAGATACGCAGTATTTT.

This clonotype appeared a few times. The chain recombines TRBV6-2 or TRBV6-3 with TRBJ1-5; TRBD1 matches at 7 bases. The length of the CDR3 is 18 residues. Unmatched junction bases numbered 17, after V lost 4 bases and J lost 5 bases. Germline V lookup: CDR1 MNHEY, CDR2 SVGEGT. The CDR3 region has the DNA TGTGCCAGCAGTTCGTGGGAGGGAGCCGACAGGGACGATCAGCCCCAGCATTTT. Residues: CASSSWEGADRDDQPQHF.

Concerning this clonotype: A much more abundant neighbour one base away suggests this may be a read error. Written as DNA, the CDR3 is TGCGCCAGCAGCCAACCTAAAGACCCGAGGAGGGGCTCCTACGCGCAGTACTTC. Amino acid sequence: CASSQPKDPRRGSYAQYF. The chain recombines TRBV5-1 with TRBJ2-7, with a tentative D call TRBD2 (6 bases). The CDR3 runs to 18 residues. Germline CDR1 and CDR2: SGHRS and YFSETQ.

The rearrangement uses TRBV12-3 or TRBV12-4 and TRBJ2-5, with no clear D. Trimming removed 6 bases at V and 4 bases at J, with 9 bases between. CDR3 size: 12 residues. Here the CDR3 reads CASRGTGETQYF. The CDR3 coding sequence is TGTGCCAGCAGAGGAACGGGAGAGACCCAGTACTTC.

In the case of this clonotype: An end of the junction does not agree with germline; a read error may underlie this. The V gene is TRBV12-3 or TRBV12-4, the J gene TRBJ2-5; D is perhaps TRBD2 (6 bases). The CDR3 consists of 15 residues. The CDR3 nucleotides are TGTGCCAGCAGCCAGTCCCCGGGGGATCAAGCGACCCAGTACTTC. Its translation: CASSQSPGDQATQYF.

This clonotype occurred many times. The chain couples TRBV4-3 to TRBJ2-1; the D gene could be TRBD1 or TRBD2 (6 bases each). V was cut by 0 bases and J by 8 bases, with 14 bases left in between. Germline CDR1 reads LGHNA; CDR2 reads YSLEER. CDR3 length: 15 residues. CDR3 residues: CASSQDALAGDEQFF. CDR3 in DNA: TGCGCCAGCAGCCAAGATGCACTAGCAGGGGATGAGCAGTTCTTC.

As concerns this clonotype: A read error may be the cause here, since a much bigger clone is one base away. The V and J genes are TRBV29-1 and TRBJ1-2; TRBD1 might be the D (5 bases). The CDR3 is 13 amino acids. Germline-derived CDR1 and CDR2 are SQVTM and ANQGSEA. In nucleotides, the CDR3 is TGCAACGCTTGGGAAGGGGAGAACTATGGCTACACCTTC. Translation: CNAWEGENYGYTF.

With respect to this clonotype: An end of the junction differs from the germline gene, which may be a read error. V usage is TRBV29-1 and J usage is TRBJ1-1, with D possibly TRBD1 on 6 matching bases. The germline CDR1 and CDR2 sequences are SQVTM and ANQGSEA. The CDR3 is made up of 16 amino acids. For the CDR3, the DNA is TGTAGCGTTCCCACTTTGGGGGCGTCCATGAACACTGAAGCTTTCTTT. Its translation: CSVPTLGASMNTEAFF.

The table lists this clonotype with many counts. The rearrangement joins TRBV20-1 to TRBJ2-7, with 8 bases lining up with TRBD1. V dropped 2 bases and J dropped 4; count of bases not matched to a gene: 4. This CDR3 region has 13 residues. In germline, CDR1 is DFQATT, CDR2 SNEGSKA (reference sequence). The CDR3 DNA follows: TGCAGTGCTAGACTAACAGGGGGGTACGAGCAGTACTTC. This translates into CSARLTGGYEQYF.

There are many counts of this clonotype. The chain links TRBV5-1 to TRBJ2-1, with a possible D match to TRBD2 (6 bases). The germline V and J ends were trimmed by 0 bases and 4 bases, with 11 bases remaining between them. CDR3 length: 15 amino acids. Germline loops: CDR1 SGHRS, CDR2 YFSETQ. This CDR3 is CASSLAGGVYNEQFF. The CDR3 nucleotides read TGCGCCAGCAGCTTGGCAGGCGGGGTTTACAATGAGCAGTTCTTC.

Regarding this clonotype: A much larger clone differs by one base, so this may be a read error. This rearrangement joins TRBV7-9 to TRBJ1-1; no clear D gene. Germline V gene lookup returns CDR1 SEHNR and CDR2 FQNEAQ (reference sequence). This CDR3 has 13 amino acids. Trimming removed 7 bases from V and 4 bases from J, with 13 bases in between. The CDR3 sequence is CASKDGNLTEAFF. CDR3 DNA: TGTGCCAGCAAGGACGGAAACCTCACTGAAGCTTTCTTT.

This clonotype has a count of ten or more. The chain is built from TRBV28 and TRBJ1-1; 8 bases are shared with TRBD1. Germline CDR1 and CDR2: MDHEN and SYDVKM. Trimming at V came to 5 bases and at J to 6 bases, leaving 11 bases not matched to a gene. CDR3 length: 15 residues. The CDR3 reads CASSQFPDRAAEAFF. As DNA, the CDR3 is TGTGCCAGCAGTCAATTCCCGGACAGGGCGGCTGAAGCTTTCTTT. The full variable domain, completed using reference TRBV28 and TRBJ1-1, is DVKVTQSSRYLVKRTGEKVFLECVQDMDHENMFWYRQDPGLGLRLIYFSYDVKMKEKGDIPEGYSVSREKKERFSLILESASTNQTSMYLCASSQFPDRAAEAFFGQGTRLTVV.

The chain combines TRBV18 with TRBJ2-3, with 10 bases matching TRBD2. This CDR3 has 17 residues. Germline trimming cut 6 bases from V and 4 bases from J; bases unmatched to any gene: 13. Germline V CDR1 and CDR2: KGHSH, LQKENI. The CDR3 nucleotides read TGTGCCAGCTCTCCCGCGCAAGGGCTAGCGGGGGCAGATACGCAGTATTTT. Residues: CASSPAQGLAGADTQYF.

J is TRBJ2-7 and V is TRBV3-1, with 7 bases aligning to TRBD2. V lost 2 bases and J lost 7; bases outside the gene matches: 8. Looked up from germline, CDR1 is LGHDT and CDR2 is YNNKEL (reference sequence). The CDR3 consists of 14 residues. The CDR3, as DNA: TGTGCCAGCAGCCAACTAGCGGAGCCTTGGGAGCAGTACTTC. The encoded protein is CASSQLAEPWEQYF.